This T cell receptor beta chain was obtained from a study of blood T cell repertoires in COVID-19. Overall study: T cells, B-cell-depleted T cells, or PBMCs provided the cDNA or gDNA that served as material.

The age range of participants was about 18 to 100 years, with residence in about two dozen US areas. Assignment of participants to cohorts was predicated upon participant-reported clinical history. This clone was observed a handful of times. Germline CDR1 reads LGHDT; CDR2 reads YNNKEL (reference sequence). Unmatched junction bases numbered 11, after V lost 8 bases and J lost 1 base. This CDR3 region has 16 residues. Authors' methods: Nucleated cell number was recorded as an estimate derived from reference gene primer amplification. Sequenced by immunoSEQ multiplex PCR; TCRdb stores in-frame clones only, minus some. V, J and clone size are taken as reported in that table, and D and trimming were inferred from the DNA itself. The sample carries about 150,000 clones, around 85% recorded once.

Material: PBMCs or T cells enriched from blood (not recorded which). The rearrangement joins TRBV3-1 (or the pseudogene TRBV3-2) to TRBJ2-1, with 7 bases identical to TRBD2. The TCR originated in a woman aged 40 to 50 who had recovered from COVID-19. The CDR3 loop reads CASSGGRELSYNEQFF. For the CDR3, the DNA is TGTGCCAGCTCCGGGGGGAGGGAACTATCCTACAATGAGCAGTTCTTC.